In its sample, the clone carrying this TCR beta chain was seen a few times. Its specificity is unknown. cDNA molecules carried unique molecular identifiers, and template switching added a universal primer site. Each CDR3 protein is one row after TCRdb ran MiXCR on the 5' RACE reads. The sample has about 700,000 distinct CDR3 sequences; around 8.3% are singletons. These data originate in a study of identical twins. General observations from the study: Insertions were fewer in abundant cord blood beta clonotypes, whereas memory repertoires showed none of this pattern. Partial confounding of zero-insertion analyses by invariant MAIT and iNKT cells was possible.

Healthy Caucasian individuals made up all the donors. The same data also contributed to another study, on yellow fever vaccine responses in identical twins.

Sequenced material: PBMCs. This sequence was found in a woman under 30 in good health.

Here the CDR3 reads CASRRDRELSYEQYF. Written as DNA, the CDR3 is TGTGCCAGCAGGCGGGACAGGGAACTTTCCTACGAGCAGTACTTC. The chain recombines TRBV6-1 with TRBJ2-7, with 9 nucleotides matching TRBD1. The germline gives CDR1 MNHNS, CDR2 SASEGT. Trimming took 6 bases from V and 1 from J; bases not matched to a gene: 7. This CDR3 contains 15 residues.